This T cell receptor beta chain is drawn from a study of blood T cell repertoires in COVID-19. Study at large: Samples taken during acute and convalescent COVID-19 were collected in the United States, Italy and Spain. Sample material is recorded as cDNA or gDNA derived from T cells, B-cell-depleted T cells, or PBMCs.

Only in-frame clones appear in the TCRdb table, and some are missing; sequencing was by immunoSEQ multiplex PCR. The top ten clones hold 10% to 15% of a sample with over 50,000 clones, around 84% of them seen once. This CDR3 has 14 residues. The germline CDR1 and CDR2 sequences are SGHDT and YYEEEE. V dropped 7 bases and J dropped 10 bases, with 23 bases sitting between them. The chain employs TRBV5-6 and TRBJ1-1, with D possibly TRBD1 on 5 matching bases. Sample: peripheral blood. The TCR sequence derives from a man aged 70-80 years with active COVID-19. CDR3 residues: CASGKWDPGSRAFF. The CDR3 DNA sequence: TGTGCCAGCGGAAAGTGGGACCCCGGGAGTAGAGCTTTCTTT.